A selection of T cell receptor beta chains follows, all from one sample in a study of T-cell reconstitution after alpha-beta-depleted transplantation in children. TCRdb re-called the PCR reads with MiXCR, one entry per CDR3 protein. The data contain 350,000 to 400,000 distinct CDR3 sequences, roughly 22% of them singletons. Material: PBMCs from the stem cell graft donor, obtained from the stem cell graft. All receptors come from a human donor who donated a stem cell graft to a child with acute myeloid leukemia. CDR3s include the opening cysteine and the closing phenylalanine or tryptophan. The order of the fields is V gene, clone size, J gene, D gene, CDR3 protein, CDR3 DNA. D genes are given only for firm matches. Clone size is stated in some rows and not others, as once, few, many or a class when expanded.

>TRBV6-6|few|TRBJ2-1|TRBD2
CASSYSEREGVF
TGTGCCAGCAGTTACTCCGAGCGGGAGGGGGTCTTC
>TRBV6-5|many|TRBJ2-1|.
CASSKNTNEQFF
TGTGCCAGCAGCAAAAATACCAATGAGCAGTTCTTC
>TRBV20-1|many|TRBJ2-5|TRBD2
CSARDMLAGGPETQYF
TGCAGTGCTAGAGATATGCTAGCGGGAGGGCCGGAGACCCAGTACTTC
>TRBV12-3/TRBV12-4|few|TRBJ2-2|TRBD1
CASSSYGTVNTGELFF
TGTGCCAGCAGTTCATACGGGACAGTGAACACCGGGGAGCTGTTTTTT
>TRBV29-1|many|TRBJ2-5|.
CSVVAWETQYF
TGCAGCGTTGTGGCCTGGGAGACCCAGTACTTC
>TRBV6-5|many|TRBJ2-3|.
CASSYWTRGSTDTQYF
TGTGCCAGCAGTTATTGGACCCGGGGAAGCACAGATACGCAGTATTTT
>TRBV6-1|.|TRBJ2-7|.
CASSEGPNFEQYF
TGTGCCAGCAGTGAGGGGCCCAACTTCGAGCAGTACTTC
>TRBV4-3|few|TRBJ2-1|.
CASSQAQVSYYNEQFF
TGCGCCAGCAGCCAAGCCCAGGTATCCTACTACAATGAGCAGTTCTTC
>TRBV9|.|TRBJ2-7|TRBD2
CASSVGTGLAGEGQYF
TGTGCCAGCAGCGTAGGTACAGGACTAGCGGGAGAAGGGCAGTACTTC
>TRBV4-1|few|TRBJ2-3|.
CASSQSGVIGTSDTQYF
TGCGCCAGCAGCCAATCAGGGGTAATCGGGACGTCAGATACGCAGTATTTT
>TRBV28|few|TRBJ2-1|TRBD1
CASRGTGGHNEQFF
TGTGCCAGCAGGGGGACAGGGGGCCACAATGAGCAGTTCTTC
>TRBV25-1|few|TRBJ2-1|TRBD2
CASSDRSELASSSYNEQFF
TGTGCCAGCAGTGACAGGTCGGAACTAGCGTCAAGCTCCTACAATGAGCAGTTCTTC
>TRBV7-9|.|TRBJ2-3|TRBD1
CASIQGAATDTQYF
TGTGCCAGCATCCAGGGGGCAGCCACAGATACGCAGTATTTT
>TRBV27|.|TRBJ2-2|.
CASSFQTNTGELFF
TGTGCCAGCAGTTTTCAGACGAACACCGGGGAGCTGTTTTTT
>TRBV12-3/TRBV12-4|.|TRBJ2-1|.
CASSWGLLTGGNEQFF
TGTGCCAGCAGTTGGGGACTCCTAACCGGAGGAAATGAGCAGTTCTTC
>TRBV12-3/TRBV12-4|once|TRBJ2-7|.
CASSRLVNEQYF
TGTGCCAGCAGCCGCCTAGTGAACGAGCAGTACTTC
>TRBV30|.|TRBJ1-1|.
CAWRKTTQGWGAEAFF
TGTGCCTGGAGAAAGACAACCCAGGGCTGGGGGGCTGAAGCTTTCTTT
>TRBV27|.|TRBJ1-1|TRBD1
CASSSGDRAGAEAFF
TGTGCCAGCAGCTCTGGGGACAGGGCAGGCGCTGAAGCTTTCTTT
>TRBV15|many|TRBJ2-1|.
CATSIAGYEQFF
TGTGCCACCAGCATCGCGGGATATGAGCAGTTCTTC
>TRBV9|few|TRBJ2-3|TRBD1
CASSVLGQGADTQYF
TGTGCCAGCAGCGTGCTGGGACAGGGAGCAGATACGCAGTATTTT
>TRBV24-1|many|TRBJ2-1|TRBD1
CATSDTGTGAYNEQFF
TGTGCCACCAGTGACACCGGGACAGGGGCGTACAATGAGCAGTTCTTC
>TRBV4-1|.|TRBJ2-5|TRBD2
CASRGTTQETQYF
TGCGCCAGTAGAGGGACTACGCAAGAGACCCAGTACTTC
>TRBV29-1|few|TRBJ1-1|TRBD1
CSVTGTVNTEAFF
TGCAGCGTCACCGGGACAGTGAACACTGAAGCTTTCTTT
>TRBV20-1|.|TRBJ1-1|.
CSAYTQANTEAFF
TGCAGTGCCTATACTCAGGCGAACACTGAAGCTTTCTTT
>TRBV5-1|.|TRBJ2-1|.
CASSLGTNSNEQFF
TGCGCCAGCAGCTTGGGAACTAATTCCAATGAGCAGTTCTTC
>TRBV6-1|many|TRBJ2-3|TRBD2
CASRSGRTSGSTDTQYF
TGTGCCAGCAGAAGCGGTCGGACTAGCGGAAGCACAGATACGCAGTATTTT
>TRBV11-1|.|TRBJ2-1|TRBD2
CASSQAIRLISGRGWDEQFF
TGTGCCAGCAGCCAAGCCATCAGACTTATTAGCGGGAGGGGTTGGGATGAGCAGTTCTTC
>TRBV25-1|many|TRBJ2-7|.
CASNPGGGNEQYF
TGTGCCAGCAATCCAGGGGGGGGCAACGAGCAGTACTTC
>TRBV5-1|few|TRBJ1-6|.
CASSIGSSEGNSPLHF
TGCGCCAGCAGCATTGGCTCATCCGAAGGGAATTCACCCCTCCACTTT
>TRBV4-3|few|TRBJ2-5|.
CASSQDMAKETQYF
TGCGCCAGCAGCCAAGATATGGCGAAAGAGACCCAGTACTTC
>TRBV5-1|few|TRBJ2-7|.
CASSVYRDPYEQYF
TGCGCCAGCAGCGTCTACAGGGACCCCTACGAGCAGTACTTC
>TRBV6-1|many|TRBJ2-2|TRBD2
CATSRGRGTGELFF
TGTGCCACCTCCCGGGGGAGGGGAACCGGGGAGCTGTTTTTT
>TRBV11-3|.|TRBJ2-3|TRBD1
CASDPSGTGGSDTQYF
TGTGCCAGCGATCCATCCGGGACAGGGGGCTCCGATACGCAGTATTTT
>TRBV20-1|few|TRBJ2-1|TRBD1
CSARAYGTGRGQFF
TGCAGTGCTAGGGCCTACGGGACAGGACGTGGGCAGTTCTTC
>TRBV3-1|.|TRBJ2-5|.
CASSGERETQYF
TGTGCCAGCAGCGGGGAGAGAGAGACCCAGTACTTC
>TRBV5-1|few|TRBJ2-7|TRBD1
CASSGGQGTNYEQYF
TGCGCCAGCAGCGGAGGACAGGGGACAAACTACGAGCAGTACTTC
>TRBV10-3|few|TRBJ1-1|.
CAISEKSGVTEAFF
TGTGCCATCAGTGAGAAGTCAGGGGTTACTGAAGCTTTCTTT
>TRBV20-1|many|TRBJ2-7|.
CSAISESWGYEQYF
TGCAGTGCTATAAGTGAGTCCTGGGGGTACGAGCAGTACTTC
>TRBV6-1|few|TRBJ2-4|.
CASSPGAKNIQYF
TGTGCCAGCAGCCCCGGGGCCAAAAACATTCAGTACTTC